This is a list of T cell receptor beta chains from one sample in a study of T-cell reconstitution after alpha-beta-depleted transplantation in children. One entry per CDR3 protein results from TCRdb running MiXCR on the PCR reads. The sample contains roughly 570,000 distinct CDR3 sequences, roughly 30% of which appear only once. Here the sequenced sample was PBMCs, taken before TCRalphabeta/CD19-depleted stem cell transplant. Every receptor here comes from a boy younger than two with Wiskott-Aldrich syndrome, due to receive a stem cell transplant. Each CDR3 is given with its conserved first and last residue. D genes are given only for firm matches. For some rows the clone size is stated as once, few or many, or as a class when expanded; others skip it.

J gene: TRBJ2-1; V gene: TRBV20-1; clone size: few; D gene: TRBD2; CDR3 DNA: TGCAGTGCTAGGACCCTTTTTGAAAGAGGCGGGAGGGCCTTCAATGAGCAGTTCTTC; CDR3 protein: CSARTLFERGGRAFNEQFF
J gene: TRBJ2-1; V gene: TRBV20-1; clone size: -; D gene: -; CDR3 DNA: TGCAGTGCTAGAGATAGTCCGGGTCCGGTGGATGAGCAGTTCTTC; CDR3 protein: CSARDSPGPVDEQFF
J gene: TRBJ2-7; V gene: TRBV5-1; clone size: -; D gene: TRBD2; CDR3 DNA: TGCGCCAGCAGCTTACACGCGGGGGACGGACTCTACGAGCAGTACTTC; CDR3 protein: CASSLHAGDGLYEQYF
J gene: TRBJ2-1; V gene: TRBV7-9; clone size: -; D gene: -; CDR3 DNA: TGTGCCAGCAGCCTCCAGCGGGCGCAGTACAATGAGCAGTTCTTC; CDR3 protein: CASSLQRAQYNEQFF
J gene: TRBJ2-5; V gene: TRBV28; clone size: -; D gene: TRBD1; CDR3 DNA: TGTGCCAGCCAACGAGGGGGCTTGGTGCAAGAGACCCAGTACTTC; CDR3 protein: CASQRGGLVQETQYF
J gene: TRBJ2-1; V gene: TRBV25-1; clone size: few; D gene: TRBD2; CDR3 DNA: TGTGCCAGCCGGCTAGCGGGAGTCTACAATGAGCAGTTCTTC; CDR3 protein: CASRLAGVYNEQFF
J gene: TRBJ2-1; V gene: TRBV5-1; clone size: -; D gene: TRBD1; CDR3 DNA: TGCGCCAGCAGCCCAGACAGGGCCTTCGGGAATGAGCAGTTCTTC; CDR3 protein: CASSPDRAFGNEQFF
J gene: TRBJ1-1; V gene: TRBV5-1; clone size: -; D gene: -; CDR3 DNA: TGCGCCAGCAGCTCTCGGGGCGCAGACACTGAAGCTTTCTTT; CDR3 protein: CASSSRGADTEAFF
J gene: TRBJ2-1; V gene: TRBV27; clone size: few; D gene: TRBD2; CDR3 DNA: TGTGCCAGCAGAAAACTAGCGATCTCTTACAATGAGCAGTTCTTC; CDR3 protein: CASRKLAISYNEQFF
J gene: TRBJ2-1; V gene: TRBV20-1; clone size: -; D gene: -; CDR3 DNA: TGCAGTGCTACCCAATCCCCGAGCTCCTACAATGAGCAGTTCTTC; CDR3 protein: CSATQSPSSYNEQFF
J gene: TRBJ2-3; V gene: TRBV5-1; clone size: few; D gene: -; CDR3 DNA: TGCGCCAGCAGTCGAGGGAGAGCCTCAACAGATACGCAGTATTTT; CDR3 protein: CASSRGRASTDTQYF
J gene: TRBJ2-6; V gene: TRBV3-1; clone size: -; D gene: -; CDR3 DNA: TGTGCCAGCAGCCCTCTTCGTCCGGGGTGGACAGCGTTTCGCTCTGGGGCCAACGTCCTGACTTTC; CDR3 protein: CASSPLRPGWTAFRSGANVLTF
J gene: TRBJ2-7; V gene: TRBV27; clone size: many; D gene: -; CDR3 DNA: TGTGCCAGCAGTTCCCGACAGTCATACGAGCAGTACTTC; CDR3 protein: CASSSRQSYEQYF
J gene: TRBJ1-6; V gene: TRBV10-3; clone size: few; D gene: TRBD1; CDR3 DNA: TGTGCCACCAAGGACAGGGGGGGTAATTCACCCCTCCACTTT; CDR3 protein: CATKDRGGNSPLHF